The 5 T cell receptor beta chains reported below all come from one sample, sequenced in a study of identical twins. MiXCR was run by TCRdb on the 5' RACE reads, yielding one entry per CDR3 protein. The sample contains 500,000 to 550,000 distinct CDR3 sequences, about a fifth of which appear only once. A further study also used this sample, focusing on yellow fever vaccine responses in identical twins.

Sequencing was carried out using CD4+ T cells sorted from blood. The receptors shown here come from a woman under 30 in good health.

The chain links TRBV10-3 to TRBJ2-5; D unresolved. Germline CDR1 and CDR2: ENHRY and SYGVKD. V was trimmed by 6 bases and J by 0 bases, leaving 11 bases between them. The CDR3 is 14 residues long. CDR3 region: CAIRRGPDQETQYF. In DNA, the CDR3 is TGTGCCATCAGGAGAGGACCCGACCAAGAGACCCAGTACTTC.

This chain connects TRBV20-1 to TRBJ2-1; 8 bases agree with TRBD2. The CDR3 consists of 13 residues. The germline gives CDR1 DFQATT, CDR2 SNEGSKA (reference sequence). J gave up 4 bases and V 7 bases, and 6 bases lay outside the gene matches. CDR3 nucleotides: TGCAGTGTTCGGGGGGGCCGGTACAATGAGCAGTTCTTC. Its protein product is CSVRGGRYNEQFF.

In this sample, this clonotype turned up a few times. The chain recombines TRBV20-1 with TRBJ1-1, with 8 bases lining up with TRBD1. CDR3 length: 12 residues. The V gene's germline CDR1 is DFQATT and CDR2 SNEGSKA (reference sequence). The trim removed 5 bases at V and 5 bases at J, leaving 4 bases unmatched. CDR3 nucleotides: TGCAGTGCTGAACAGGGGGAGACTGAAGCTTTCTTT. It is translated as CSAEQGETEAFF.

V is TRBV10-3 and J is TRBJ1-2; D ambiguous. From germline, CDR1 is ENHRY and CDR2 SYGVKD. The CDR3 covers 12 residues. V dropped 8 bases and J dropped 2 bases, with 9 bases sitting between them. CDR3 residues: CAIGRTNYGYTF. CDR3 nucleotide sequence: TGTGCCATCGGGAGAACAAACTATGGCTACACCTTC.

The chain employs TRBV5-1 and TRBJ2-1, with 8 bases identical to TRBD1. The V gene's germline CDR1 is SGHRS and CDR2 YFSETQ. The CDR3 consists of 15 residues. The J segment lost 8 bases and the V segment lost 2 bases, leaving 9 bases of the junction unmatched. This CDR3 is CASSLGDDRGDEQFF. Written as DNA, the CDR3 is TGCGCCAGCAGCTTAGGTGACGACAGGGGCGATGAGCAGTTCTTC. Filled out from reference TRBV5-1 and TRBJ2-1, the complete variable domain reads KAGVTQTPRYLIKTRGQQVTLSCSPISGHRSVSWYQQTPGQGLQFLFEYFSETQRNKGNFPGRFSGRQFSNSRSEMNVSTLELGDSALYLCASSLGDDRGDEQFFGPGTRLTVL.